The clone carrying this T cell receptor (beta chain) was observed a single time. What it binds is unknown. The entry originates in a study of cytomegalovirus exposure and HLA in healthy donors. PCR was performed using 60 Vbeta and 13 Jbeta primers. Profiling relied on immunoSEQ multiplex PCR, and the TCRdb table lists in-frame clones only, not all of them. The table includes about 190,000 clones, approximately 80% detected once. Regarding donors, all were healthy bone marrow donors. The CDR3 spans 15 residues. V lost 0 bases and J lost 2, with 7 bases in between. Germline V gene lookup returns CDR1 MNHNY and CDR2 SVGAGI (reference sequence). Study results and limitations: The productive fraction for most TCR beta V segments was about 87% or about 30% in an earlier analysis. Researchers counted around 160 TCR beta chains as cytomegalovirus-associated. A later analysis reportedly found fewer N-insertions in an Asian-associated ancestry cluster than the approximately 700-donor mean.

Material: PBMCs. This chain uses TRBV6-6 with TRBJ2-2; D gene ambiguous. This clonotype was obtained from a woman aged 45-65 years in good health and CMV-seropositive. CDR3 amino acids: CASSYSLGNTGELFF. The CDR3 nucleotides are TGTGCCAGCAGTTACTCGCTAGGCAACACCGGGGAGCTGTTTTTT.